This is a list of T cell receptor beta chains from one sample in a study of shared clonotypes between healthy human individuals. Using immunoSEQ multiplex PCR, the repertoire was profiled, and TCRdb retains in-frame clones only, with some absent. The table includes fewer than 600,000 clones, roughly 83% detected once. The sample was PBMCs. The origin of the receptors is a woman in her 40s in good health. Some clones in this sample may be carry-over from other donors' samples. Both conserved end residues are part of each CDR3. A D gene is named only where the DNA matches it firmly. A row's size may be missing; if present it is once, few, many or a size class.

TRBJ1-5	TRBV4-1	TRBD1	-	CASSQPGTGNQPQHF	TGCGCCAGCAGCCAACCCGGGACAGGGAATCAGCCCCAGCATTTT
TRBJ2-7	TRBV28	-	many	CASSSRSRGTGYEQYF	TGTGCCAGCAGTTCCAGATCGCGCGGGACGGGTTACGAGCAGTACTTC
TRBJ2-7	TRBV7-2	-	-	CASSLEPGDSEQYF	TGTGCCAGCAGCTTAGAGCCAGGGGATAGCGAGCAGTACTTC
TRBJ2-7	TRBV7-3	TRBD1	once	CASSLEDRYEQYF	TGTGCCAGCAGCTTAGAGGACAGGTACGAGCAGTACTTC
TRBJ2-1	TRBV20-1	-	-	CSAREVLEQFF	TGCAGTGCTAGAGAGGTTCTTGAGCAGTTCTTC
TRBJ1-5	TRBV30	-	-	CAWSSTAADQPQHF	TGTGCCTGGAGTTCCACAGCCGCTGATCAGCCCCAGCATTTT
TRBJ2-6	TRBV6-5	-	many	CASSRLSGANVLTF	TGTGCCAGCAGCCGACTTTCTGGGGCCAACGTCCTGACTTTC
TRBJ2-2	TRBV19	-	few	CASSIGTASGELFF	TGTGCCAGTAGTATTGGGACTGCGAGTGGGGAGCTGTTTTTT
TRBJ2-1	TRBV15	-	-	CATSRTRFEQFF	TGTGCCACCAGCAGGACTAGGTTCGAGCAGTTCTTC
TRBJ2-7	TRBV7-9	-	few	CASSPRAYEQYF	TGTGCCAGCAGCCCGCGGGCCTACGAGCAGTACTTC
TRBJ1-4	TRBV6-1	TRBD1	-	CASSPRTGEKLFF	TGTGCCAGCAGCCCCCGGACAGGTGAAAAACTGTTTTTT
TRBJ2-3	TRBV2	TRBD1	once	CASRTGATDTQYF	TGTGCCAGCCGGACAGGGGCCACAGATACGCAGTATTTT
TRBJ2-3	TRBV7-8	-	-	CASSPSRFGLRTDTQYF	TGTGCCAGCAGCCCCTCCCGGTTCGGCCTTCGCACAGATACGCAGTATTTT
TRBJ2-2	TRBV5-1	-	-	CASSLEAADTGELFF	TGCGCCAGCAGCTTGGAGGCAGCGGACACCGGGGAGCTGTTTTTT
TRBJ2-3	TRBV9	TRBD1	-	CASSATQGAGTDTQYF	TGTGCCAGCAGCGCGACACAGGGGGCAGGGACAGATACGCAGTATTTT
TRBJ1-1	TRBV19	TRBD1	-	CASSGQGAGVNTEAFF	TGTGCCAGTAGTGGCCAGGGGGCAGGGGTGAACACTGAAGCTTTCTTT
TRBJ1-5	TRBV19	-	-	CASSTRPGGVNQPQHF	TGTGCCAGTAGTACCCGTCCGGGGGGGGTAAATCAGCCCCAGCATTTT
TRBJ2-7	TRBV9	TRBD2	-	CASSVRPGLAGDEQYF	TGTGCCAGCAGCGTCCGACCTGGACTAGCGGGAGACGAGCAGTACTTC
TRBJ2-2	TRBV5-4	-	-	CASSFGRKNTGELFF	TGTGCCAGCAGCTTCGGTCGGAAGAACACCGGGGAGCTGTTTTTT
TRBJ1-5	TRBV29-1	TRBD1	-	CSVVSGTGGYQPQHF	TGCAGCGTTGTGTCCGGGACAGGGGGGTATCAGCCCCAGCATTTT
TRBJ1-5	TRBV18	-	-	CASSLATSGGSEPQHF	TGTGCCAGCTCACTAGCCACCTCCGGGGGTAGCGAGCCCCAGCATTTT
TRBJ2-4	TRBV7-8	TRBD1	-	CASSRGGEKNIQYF	TGTGCCAGCAGCCGAGGGGGCGAAAAAAACATTCAGTACTTC
TRBJ2-7	TRBV7-9	-	-	CASSFGSLYEQYF	TGTGCCAGCAGCTTCGGGAGCCTCTACGAGCAGTACTTC
TRBJ1-5	TRBV6-6	-	-	CASSYAGTAVRQPQHF	TGTGCCAGCAGTTACGCCGGGACGGCGGTCCGTCAGCCCCAGCATTTT
TRBJ2-5	TRBV5-4	-	-	CASSADYGETQYF	TGTGCCAGCAGCGCGGACTACGGGGAGACCCAGTACTTC
TRBJ2-7	TRBV28	TRBD1	once	CASSFGQGAREQYF	TGTGCCAGCAGTTTCGGCCAGGGGGCTAGGGAGCAGTACTTC